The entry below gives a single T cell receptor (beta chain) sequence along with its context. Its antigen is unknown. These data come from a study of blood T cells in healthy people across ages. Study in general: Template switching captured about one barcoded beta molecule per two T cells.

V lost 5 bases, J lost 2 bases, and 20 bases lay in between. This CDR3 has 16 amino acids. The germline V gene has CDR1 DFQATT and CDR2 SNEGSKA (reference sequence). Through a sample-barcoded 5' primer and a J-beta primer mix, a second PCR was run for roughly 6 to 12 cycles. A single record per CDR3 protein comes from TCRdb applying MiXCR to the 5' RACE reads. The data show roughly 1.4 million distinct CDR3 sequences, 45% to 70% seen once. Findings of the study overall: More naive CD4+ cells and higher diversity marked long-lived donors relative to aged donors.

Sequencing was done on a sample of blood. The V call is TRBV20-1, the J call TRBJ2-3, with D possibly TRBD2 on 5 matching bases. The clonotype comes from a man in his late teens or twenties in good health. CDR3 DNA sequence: TGCAGTGCTCTCGATATCCGGGAACCCTTCACAGATACGCAGTATTTT. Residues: CSALDIREPFTDTQYF.